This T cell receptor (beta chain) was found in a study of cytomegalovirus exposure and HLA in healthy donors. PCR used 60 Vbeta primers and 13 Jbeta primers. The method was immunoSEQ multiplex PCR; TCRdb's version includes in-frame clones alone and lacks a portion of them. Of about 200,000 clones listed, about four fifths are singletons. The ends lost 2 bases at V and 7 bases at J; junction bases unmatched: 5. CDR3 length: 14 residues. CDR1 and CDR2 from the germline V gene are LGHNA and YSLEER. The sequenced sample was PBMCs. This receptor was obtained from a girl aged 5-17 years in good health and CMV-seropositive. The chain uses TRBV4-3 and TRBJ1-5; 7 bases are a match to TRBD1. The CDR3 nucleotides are TGCGCCAGCAGCCAAAGTAAGGGGGCCCAGCCCCAGCATTTT. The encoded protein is CASSQSKGAQPQHF.